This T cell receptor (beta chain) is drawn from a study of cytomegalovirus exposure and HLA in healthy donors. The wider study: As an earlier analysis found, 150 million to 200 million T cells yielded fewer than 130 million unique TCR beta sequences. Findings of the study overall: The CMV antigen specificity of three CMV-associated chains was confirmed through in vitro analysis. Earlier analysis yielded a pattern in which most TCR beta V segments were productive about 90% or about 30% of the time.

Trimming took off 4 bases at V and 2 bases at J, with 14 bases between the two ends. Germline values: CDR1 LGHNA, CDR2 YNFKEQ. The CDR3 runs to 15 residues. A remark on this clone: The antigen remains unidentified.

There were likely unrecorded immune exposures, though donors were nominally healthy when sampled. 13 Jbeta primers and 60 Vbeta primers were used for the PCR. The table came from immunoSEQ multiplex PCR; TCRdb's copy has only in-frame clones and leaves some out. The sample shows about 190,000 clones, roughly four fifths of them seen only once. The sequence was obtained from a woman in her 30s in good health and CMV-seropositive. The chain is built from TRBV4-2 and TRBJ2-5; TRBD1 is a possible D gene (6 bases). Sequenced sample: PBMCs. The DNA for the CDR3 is TGTGCCAGCAGCCGTGGCCAGGGGAATCAAGAGACCCAGTACTTC. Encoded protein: CASSRGQGNQETQYF.